The TCR beta chain under discussion was sequenced for a study of blood T cell repertoires in COVID-19. Study details: Acute-phase and convalescent COVID-19 samples originated in the United States, Italy and Spain.

As originally analysed: Reference gene primer amplification in the assay estimated nucleated cell counts. Here immunoSEQ multiplex PCR was the method, and the copy in TCRdb shows in-frame clones only, minus some. That table gives V, J and clone size, and the DNA gave D and trimming. Here the sample spans around 300,000 clones, approximately 88% being singletons. Germline V gives CDR1 LNHDA, CDR2 SQIVND (reference sequence). This CDR3 contains 14 residues. Trimming took off 8 bases at V and 0 bases at J, with 10 bases between the two ends. The recovered donors of Cohort 3 showed two negative PCRs, clearance, or symptom resolution.

J is TRBJ2-2 and V is TRBV19; tentative D call: TRBD1 (6 bases). Sequencing was carried out using PBMCs or T cells enriched from blood (not recorded which). The clonotype comes from a man younger than 45 who had recovered from COVID-19. CDR3 sequence reads: CASADRPNTGELFF. CDR3 sequence (DNA): TGTGCCAGTGCTGACAGGCCGAACACCGGGGAGCTGTTTTTT.